The 28 T cell receptor beta chains reported below all come from one sample, sequenced in a study of shared clonotypes between healthy human individuals. Some clones are missing from TCRdb's copy, which holds only in-frame ones; the method was immunoSEQ multiplex PCR. The top ten clones hold roughly 1.5% of a sample with roughly 1,100,000 clones, more than 60% of them seen once. Sequencing was done on a sample of memory CD4+ T cells sorted from blood. The sample's subset: CD45RA-negative fraction. These receptors all stem from a man aged 18 to 30 in good health.

The chain recombines TRBV6-4 with TRBJ1-1; TRBD1 matches at 10 bases. Looked up from germline, CDR1 is MRHNA and CDR2 is SNTAGT. V trimming: 6 bases; J trimming: 4 bases; junction bases outside the gene matches: 5. CDR3 length: 14 amino acids. In DNA, the CDR3 is TGTGCCAGCAGGGACAGGGGGATCGGCACTGAAGCTTTCTTT. This gives the protein CASRDRGIGTEAFF.

V is TRBV19 and J is TRBJ2-2; tentative D call: TRBD1 (5 bases). The CDR3 has 16 residues. Trimming cost V 9 bases and J 5 bases, with 22 bases left between them. CDR1 and CDR2 from the germline V gene are LNHDA and SQIVND (reference sequence). CDR3 region: CASQELGYRITGELFF. CDR3 nucleotides: TGTGCCAGCCAGGAATTGGGGTACAGGATTACCGGGGAGCTGTTTTTT.

This clone was recorded only once. One junction end disagrees with the germline gene, perhaps due to a read error. The chain recombines TRBV6-1 with TRBJ1-4; D is uncertain. This CDR3 region has 12 residues. Germline CDR1 MNHNS, CDR2 SASEGT. CDR3 DNA sequence: TGTGCCAGCAGTGATGGGAAGACCCACATCCCTTTT. Protein: CASSDGKTHIPF.

The rearrangement uses TRBV19 and TRBJ2-2, with D unresolved. CDR3 length: 13 amino acids. The V and J ends lost 1 base and 3 bases respectively, with 3 bases between them. Germline CDR1 and CDR2: LNHDA and SQIVND (reference sequence). Here the CDR3 reads CASSIGDTGELFF. The CDR3 coding sequence is TGTGCCAGTAGTATAGGGGACACCGGGGAGCTGTTTTTT.

The table lists this clone with a count of one. This rearrangement joins TRBV5-4 to TRBJ2-5; no definite D call. The CDR3 has 14 residues. Germline V gene sequence: CDR1 SGHNT, CDR2 YYREEE (reference sequence). Between the trimmed V and J ends, which lost 5 bases and 6 bases, there was a span of 17 bases. This CDR3 reads CASSSYGEKQTQYF. The CDR3 bases are TGTGCCAGCAGTTCTTATGGGGAAAAACAGACCCAGTACTTC.

This chain joins TRBV6-5 and TRBJ2-7, with 7 bases fitting TRBD2. V shed 3 bases, J shed 1 base, and the junction held 6 bases outside the gene matches. The CDR3 totals 15 residues. Germline loops: CDR1 MNHEY, CDR2 SVGAGI. The CDR3 sequence: CASSYRAGRSYEQYF. CDR3 in DNA: TGTGCCAGCAGTTATAGAGCGGGAAGATCCTACGAGCAGTACTTC.

The rearrangement links TRBV7-3 to TRBJ1-2, with TRBD1 as a possible D gene (5 bases). Trimming cost V 1 base and J 7 bases, with 10 bases left between them. CDR1 SGHTA and CDR2 FQGTGA come from the germline V gene. The CDR3 runs 13 residues. The chain's CDR3 is CASSLSREGGYTF. In DNA form, the CDR3 reads TGTGCCAGCAGCTTAAGCAGGGAGGGTGGCTACACCTTC. The entire variable domain, with the rest obtained from reference TRBV7-3 and TRBJ1-2, is as follows: GAGVSQTPSNKVTEKGKYVELRCDPISGHTALYWYRQSLGQGPEFLIYFQGTGAADDSGLPNDRFFAVRPEGSVSTLKIQRTERGDSAVYLCASSLSREGGYTFGSGTRLTVV.

V usage is TRBV30 and J usage is TRBJ2-2; 11 positions match TRBD2. Germline-derived CDR1 and CDR2 are GTSNPN and SVGIG (reference sequence). The length of the CDR3 is 15 residues. The ends lost 0 bases at V and 7 bases at J; junction bases unmatched: 4. The CDR3: CAWSVTSGRGGELFF. The CDR3 region has the DNA TGTGCCTGGAGTGTAACTAGCGGGAGAGGCGGGGAGCTGTTTTTT. Complete variable domain (other parts from reference TRBV30 and TRBJ2-2): SQTIHQWPATLVQPVGSPLSLECTVEGTSNPNLYWYRQAAGRGLQLLFYSVGIGQISSEVPQNLSASRPQDRQFILSSKKLLLSDSGFYLCAWSVTSGRGGELFFGEGSRLTVL.

J is TRBJ2-2 and V is TRBV6-1; D is undetermined. The CDR3 extends over 13 amino acids. V was clipped by 1 base and J by 9 bases, with 9 bases between them. The germline V gene encodes CDR1 MNHNS and CDR2 SASEGT. CDR3 sequence (DNA): TGTGCCAGCAGTGAAGTTACCCGATGGGAGCTGTTTTTT. This encodes CASSEVTRWELFF.

The chain joins TRBV28 to TRBJ1-6, with 10 bases fitting TRBD1. The CDR3 has 16 amino acids. V dropped 5 bases and J dropped 8; count of bases not matched to a gene: 9. The germline gives CDR1 MDHEN, CDR2 SYDVKM. The CDR3, as DNA: TGTGCCAGCAGTGCGCCGGGACAGGGGCATGATTCACCCCTCCACTTT. Amino acids: CASSAPGQGHDSPLHF.

The chain has TRBV7-3 and TRBJ2-3; possibly TRBD2 for D (6 bases). Germline V gives CDR1 SGHTA, CDR2 FQGTGA. The CDR3 is 15 residues long. Trimming shortened V by 5 bases and J by 2 bases, and 14 bases separated the two germline ends. CDR3 in DNA: TGTGCCAGCAGCCCCACTAGCCAGATCACAGATACGCAGTATTTT. Translation gives CASSPTSQITDTQYF.

CDR3 sequence (DNA): TGTGCCAGTAGTATGGGGCAGGGGCGAGGTGAAAAACTGTTTTTT. It is translated as CASSMGQGRGEKLFF. The chain links TRBV19 to TRBJ1-4; a possible D gene is TRBD1 (6 bases). CDR1 is LNHDA and CDR2 is SQIVND in the germline V gene (reference sequence). Trimming stripped 3 bases from V and 7 bases from J, with 15 bases between. This CDR3 spans 15 amino acids.

There are a few counts of this clone. The V and J genes are TRBV5-4 and TRBJ2-3, with a weak D call TRBD2 (6 bases). This CDR3 is built from 14 residues. Trimming left V 4 bases short and J 0 bases short, with 9 bases between. Germline V gene sequence: CDR1 SGHNT, CDR2 YYREEE (reference sequence). CDR3 nucleotides: TGTGCCAGCAGCCGACTAGAAAGCACAGATACGCAGTATTTT. This gives the protein CASSRLESTDTQYF. Drawing the rest from reference TRBV5-4 and TRBJ2-3, the complete variable domain is ETGVTQSPTHLIKTRGQQVTLRCSSQSGHNTVSWYQQALGQGPQFIFQYYREEENGRGNFPPRFSGLQFPNYSSELNVNALELDDSALYLCASSRLESTDTQYFGPGTRLTVL.

This clone was seen a handful of times. The genes are TRBV7-9 and TRBJ1-3, with 8 bases lining up with TRBD1. V lost 8 bases, J lost 2 bases, and 5 bases stayed unmatched. This CDR3 is built from 14 residues. Germline loops: CDR1 SEHNR, CDR2 FQNEAQ (reference sequence). As DNA, the CDR3 is TGTGCCAGCGGGCAGGGGGCCGCTGGAAACACCATATATTTT. Encoded protein: CASGQGAAGNTIYF. Full variable domain (remainder filled in from reference TRBV7-9 and TRBJ1-3): DTGVSQNPRHKITKRGQNVTFRCDPISEHNRLYWYRQTLGQGPEFLTYFQNEAQLEKSRLLSDRFSAERPKGSFSTLEIQRTEQGDSAMYLCASGQGAAGNTIYFGEGSWLTVV.

This clone has a single count. The gene calls are TRBV5-1 and TRBJ2-1; 9 bases align to TRBD1. Germline V gives CDR1 SGHRS, CDR2 YFSETQ. After removal of 4 bases from V and 9 bases from J, the junction contained 8 bases not matched to a gene. The CDR3 is 14 residues long. The CDR3 sequence: CASSGGTGLSEQFF. The CDR3 DNA sequence: TGCGCCAGCAGCGGGGGGACAGGGCTGAGTGAGCAGTTCTTC.

The chain employs TRBV6-6 and TRBJ2-7; no clear D gene. V shed 8 bases and J shed 0 bases, with 8 bases lying between them. This CDR3 is 12 amino acids long. Germline CDR1 is MNHNY and CDR2 is SVGAGI (reference sequence). CDR3 coding DNA: TGTGCCAGCTCTTCTAACTCCTACGAGCAGTACTTC. Translated: CASSSNSYEQYF.

This chain uses TRBV5-1 with TRBJ2-6; D is ambiguous. Germline values: CDR1 SGHRS, CDR2 YFSETQ. The ends were cut back, 0 bases at V and 3 bases at J, with 10 bases in the middle. The CDR3 has 16 amino acids. CDR3: CASSLAAANGANVLTF. CDR3 sequence (DNA): TGCGCCAGCAGCTTGGCCGCGGCAAATGGGGCCAACGTCCTGACTTTC. The entire variable domain, with the rest obtained from reference TRBV5-1 and TRBJ2-6, is as follows: KAGVTQTPRYLIKTRGQQVTLSCSPISGHRSVSWYQQTPGQGLQFLFEYFSETQRNKGNFPGRFSGRQFSNSRSEMNVSTLELGDSALYLCASSLAAANGANVLTFGAGSRLTVL.

The table lists this clone with a few counts. This rearrangement joins TRBV6-5 to TRBJ1-6; possibly TRBD1 for D (6 bases). Germline lookup yields CDR1 MNHEY and CDR2 SVGAGI. V was cut by 8 bases and J by 7 bases, with 15 bases left in between. This CDR3 is 14 amino acids long. CDR3 coding DNA: TGTGCCAGCTGGTCAGGGGTCTGGAATTCACCCCTCCACTTT. This translates into CASWSGVWNSPLHF.

This clone was seen a few times. The chain carries TRBV25-1 and TRBJ1-6, with D unresolved. V lost 1 base and J 1 base, leaving 5 bases between the germline ends. The germline V gene has CDR1 MGHDK and CDR2 SYGVNS. The CDR3 runs 15 residues. The CDR3 DNA reads TGTGCCAGCAGTGAATTCGGTTCCTATAATTCACCCCTCCACTTT. As protein: CASSEFGSYNSPLHF.

The genes are TRBV6-5 and TRBJ2-1; D may correspond to TRBD1 or TRBD2 (5 bases each). The CDR3 spans 14 residues. Germline-derived CDR1 and CDR2 are MNHEY and SVGAGI. Trimming removed 1 base from V and 6 bases from J, with 10 bases in between. The CDR3 sequence: CASSYYVGGNEQFF. CDR3 coding DNA: TGTGCCAGCAGTTACTACGTTGGGGGCAATGAGCAGTTCTTC.

With regard to this clone: Other DNA sequences in this sample translate to the same CDR3. The V and J genes are TRBV5-1 and TRBJ2-5; tentatively, D is TRBD2 (6 bases). This CDR3 has 14 amino acids. Between the trimmed V and J ends, which lost 0 bases and 2 bases, there was a span of 8 bases. The V gene's germline CDR1 is SGHRS and CDR2 YFSETQ. CDR3 amino acids: CASSLGGGQETQYF. The CDR3 DNA is TGCGCCAGCAGCTTGGGAGGAGGGCAAGAGACCCAGTACTTC.

With regard to this clone: A junction end diverges from the germline sequence, so it may reflect a read error. The same CDR3 also results from other DNA sequences found in this sample. The CDR3 coding sequence is TGCGCCAGCAGCTTATTCTCCCAAAGCTCCTACGAGCAGTACTTC. Amino acids: CASSLFSQSSYEQYF. The rearrangement links TRBV7-6 to TRBJ2-7; no firm D call. The germline V gene encodes CDR1 SGHVS and CDR2 FNYEAQ. This CDR3 is built from 15 residues.

CDR3 amino acids: CASTSKSDTQYF. The CDR3 bases are TGTGCCAGCACTTCAAAGTCAGATACGCAGTATTTT. V usage is TRBV6-6 and J usage is TRBJ2-3, with D hard to call. The CDR3 totals 12 residues. Germline V gene data show CDR1 as MNHNY and CDR2 as SVGAGI (reference sequence). V lost 7 bases and J 4 bases, leaving 9 bases between the germline ends.

This chain joins TRBV18 and TRBJ1-5, with D maybe TRBD1 (6 bases). V was clipped by 3 bases and J by 0 bases, with 12 bases between them. Per the germline V gene, CDR1 is KGHSH and CDR2 is LQKENI. The CDR3 is made up of 16 amino acids. The CDR3: CASSPVGGVSNQPQHF. DNA of the CDR3: TGTGCCAGCTCACCGGTAGGGGGGGTTAGCAATCAGCCCCAGCATTTT.

This clone was recorded a few times. V usage is TRBV6-1 and J usage is TRBJ2-7, with 7 nucleotides matching TRBD2. The trim removed 1 base at V and 7 bases at J, leaving 13 bases unmatched. From germline, CDR1 is MNHNS and CDR2 SASEGT. The CDR3 runs 16 residues. CDR3 region: CASSEGNRGEVREQYF. For the CDR3, the DNA is TGTGCCAGCAGTGAAGGTAACCGGGGGGAGGTACGAGAGCAGTACTTC.

This clone has a single count. J is TRBJ2-7 and V is TRBV2; 8 bases are a match to TRBD2. The trim removed 9 bases at V and 3 bases at J, leaving 7 bases unmatched. CDR1 is SNHLY and CDR2 is FYNNEI in the germline V gene. The CDR3 length is 13 residues. The CDR3 spells CASAGGQSYEQYF. DNA of the CDR3: TGTGCCAGTGCGGGGGGACAAAGCTACGAGCAGTACTTC.

The DNA of the CDR3 is TGTGCCAGCAGTTACTCTAGGCAGGGGAATCAGCCCCAGCATTTT. Translated, it gives CASSYSRQGNQPQHF. The chain combines TRBV6-6 with TRBJ1-5, with D possibly matching TRBD1 (6 bases). Deletions cut 0 bases from V and 4 bases from J, with 10 bases between. The CDR3 loop spans 15 amino acids. Per the germline V gene, CDR1 is MNHNY and CDR2 is SVGAGI (reference sequence).

V and J are TRBV5-1 and TRBJ1-1; D ambiguous. The CDR3 has 13 amino acids. From germline, CDR1 is SGHRS and CDR2 YFSETQ. V lost 2 bases, J lost 7 bases, and 12 bases lay in between. CDR3 sequence: CASSLGIGGEAFF. CDR3 in DNA: TGCGCCAGCAGCTTAGGTATTGGCGGTGAAGCTTTCTTT. The full variable domain, with the rest looked up from reference TRBV5-1 and TRBJ1-1, is KAGVTQTPRYLIKTRGQQVTLSCSPISGHRSVSWYQQTPGQGLQFLFEYFSETQRNKGNFPGRFSGRQFSNSRSEMNVSTLELGDSALYLCASSLGIGGEAFFGQGTRLTVV.